This T cell receptor beta chain stems from a study of blood T cell repertoires in COVID-19 (dated by TCRdb to the early 2020s). Concerning the study at large: The collaborator samples originated in the United States, Italy and Spain and spanned the acute and convalescent phases of COVID-19. The material from the prospective study consisted of cDNA or gDNA derived from T cells, B-cell-depleted T cells, or PBMCs. The dataset comprised deeply sampled blood TCRbeta repertoires from subjects exposed to, actively infected with, or recovered from COVID-19. The repertoires were made available in a free public database intended to serve as a resource for research on the immune response to SARS-CoV-2. The samples were drawn from the first 160 participants of the ongoing ImmuneRACE study and from 1,200 or so subjects provided by 6 global collaborators. Sample metadata almost always included a de-identified subject ID, COVID-19 status, age in years and sex. Where available, HLA class I and class II types were obtained from metadata supplied by the sample provider rather than from assay-based typing.

On this clone itself: Its antigen is not yet known. No base-level quality is on record; no much larger clone is a single base apart.

What the research found in general, with its limitations: The amount of clinical and demographic metadata varied by source and participant and was provided uncurated.

The immunoSEQ Assay, a bias-controlled multiplex PCR, was used to amplify TCRbeta CDR3 regions from genomic DNA. The study's own analysis went as follows. Within the assay, amplification of reference gene primers was used to estimate how many nucleated cells each sample contained. To quantify the absolute abundance of each unique TCRbeta CDR3 rearrangement, sequence reads were collapsed and filtered. For each sample, productive Simpson clonality was calculated as the square root of Simpson's diversity index over productive rearrangements. The clones in this table, taken by TCRdb from immuneACCESS, are in-frame only. Not every clone is retained; where verified, under half of the shortfall comes from an unresolved V gene, and the cause of the rest is unknown. The V and J calls and the clone size are those of that table, but D and trimming were determined from the DNA. Present in this sample are roughly 200,000 clones, around 85% of which were seen just once. The ten largest clonotypes hold roughly 11% of the sample.

According to the germline V gene (reference sequence), CDR1 reads SGHKS and CDR2 reads YYEKEE. The germline V end is reduced by 4 bases and the J end by 4 bases; junction bases left unmatched: 4. From cysteine to phenylalanine, the CDR3 is 14 amino acids long. The entry retains the CDR3 DNA only, 42 bases that are in frame from base 1. Collaborating institutions collected whole blood in K2EDTA tubes following their own protocols. For TCRbeta analysis, collaborators shipped samples in one of three forms: frozen whole blood, isolated PBMCs, or DNA extracted from either of those sample types. The sequence derives from a human donor with active or convalescent COVID-19. The donor label of this sample is uncertain. Rearrangement joined TRBV5-5 to TRBJ2-7; TRBD2 lines up with 11 middle nucleotides. Sequencing was carried out using peripheral blood. The nucleotide sequence reads TGTGCCAGCAGCGAACTAGCGGGGGTTTACGAGCAGTACTTC. Its amino acids are CASSELAGVYEQYF. This CDR3, with the reference TRBV5-5 and TRBJ2-7 proteins standing in past its ends, gives the full variable domain DAGVTQSPTHLIKTRGQQVTLRCSPISGHKSVSWYQQVLGQGPQFIFQYYEKEERGRGNFPDRFSARQFPNYSSELNVNALLLGDSALYLCASSELAGVYEQYFGPGTRLTVT.